Below, 14 T cell receptor beta chains from the same sample are listed, as sequenced in a study of Ad26.COV2.S vaccination and SARS-CoV-2 variants. Assay used: immunoSEQ multiplex PCR; TCRdb lists only in-frame clones, some missing. The sample contains 500,000 or so clones, approximately 92% of which appear only once. Treatment denoted: some 20 received Ad26.COV2.S at low or high dose, single or two shots; 5 received placebo; per-sample allocation not given. After the first vaccine or placebo injection, samples were drawn on day 63. The input for sequencing was peripheral blood, taken in a trial of Ad26.COV2.S vaccine versus placebo. The receptors here all came from a person aged 18-60 years who received the Ad26.COV2.S COVID-19 vaccine or a placebo.

The chain combines TRBV24-1 with TRBJ2-3; D is possibly TRBD2 (5 bases). The CDR3 covers 13 residues. V lost 4 bases and J 4 bases, leaving 8 bases between the germline ends. Germline V lookup: CDR1 KGHDR, CDR2 SFDVKD. The CDR3 sequence: CATSEPRADTQYF. CDR3 nucleotides: TGTGCCACCAGTGAGCCGCGGGCAGATACGCAGTATTTT.

V is TRBV4-1 and J is TRBJ1-1; no clear D gene. The germline V gene encodes CDR1 MGHRA and CDR2 YSYEKL. V lost 1 base and J 4 bases, leaving 10 bases between the germline ends. The CDR3 runs to 14 residues. For the CDR3, the DNA is TGCGCCAGCAGCCAAGGCCCCAGTCCCACTGAAGCTTTCTTT. Its translation: CASSQGPSPTEAFF.

This clone was seen just once. The chain uses TRBV28 and TRBJ1-2; possibly TRBD1 for D (6 bases). Trimming took 6 bases from V and 2 from J, leaving 10 bases between them. The CDR3 totals 13 residues. Germline V gene lookup returns CDR1 MDHEN and CDR2 SYDVKM. Here the CDR3 DNA reads TGTGCCAGCAGCCCTACAGGGAACTATGGCTACACCTTC. Its protein is CASSPTGNYGYTF.

This rearrangement joins TRBV11-3 to TRBJ2-1; 7 nucleotides align to TRBD2. The trim removed 3 bases at V and 7 bases at J, leaving 24 bases unmatched. This CDR3 comprises 20 residues. Germline CDR1 reads SGHNT; CDR2 reads YENEEA. CDR3 DNA sequence: TGTGCCAGCAGCTTGGGGGGATGGGTTGGTGAGGGAGGGCCGGGGAATGAGCAGTTCTTC. It translates to CASSLGGWVGEGGPGNEQFF.

This chain joins TRBV7-3 and TRBJ1-1; tentative D call: TRBD1 (5 bases). V was trimmed by 0 bases and J by 10 bases, leaving 12 bases between them. The CDR3 runs to 13 residues. Germline-derived CDR1 and CDR2 are SGHTA and FQGTGA. DNA for the CDR3: TGTGCCAGCAGCTTAACAAGCGGACAATCAGCTTTCTTT. This encodes CASSLTSGQSAFF.

V usage is TRBV2 and J usage is TRBJ1-6, with D hard to call. Germline V gene sequence: CDR1 SNHLY, CDR2 FYNNEI. The germline V and J ends were trimmed by 3 bases and 8 bases, with 5 bases remaining between them. This CDR3 spans 12 amino acids. The CDR3 region is CASSEDHSPLHF. DNA for the CDR3: TGTGCCAGCAGTGAGGACCATTCACCCCTCCACTTT.

This clone was recorded once. This chain uses TRBV9 with TRBJ1-3, with D perhaps matching TRBD1 (5 bases). Trimming removed 4 bases at V and 0 bases at J, with 11 bases between. The CDR3 covers 15 residues. Germline CDR1 SGDLS, CDR2 YYNGEE. As DNA, the CDR3 is TGTGCCAGCAGCCATGGGACGGTCTCTGGAAACACCATATATTTT. It encodes CASSHGTVSGNTIYF.

The chain links TRBV19 to TRBJ2-1, with TRBD2 matching over 9 bases. The CDR3 runs to 12 residues. CDR1 is LNHDA and CDR2 is SQIVND in the germline V gene (reference sequence). Trimming at V came to 3 bases and at J to 10 bases, leaving 1 base not matched to a gene. CDR3 sequence (DNA): TGTGCCAGTAGTATGCGGGAGGGGGAGCAGTTCTTC. It specifies CASSMREGEQFF.

The CDR3 DNA sequence: TGCAGTGCCACGAGGGTCACTGAAGCTTTCTTT. Its protein product is CSATRVTEAFF. The chain joins TRBV20-1 to TRBJ1-1; D unclear. V lost 6 bases to trimming and J lost 4 bases, with 9 bases between them. The CDR3 totals 11 residues. The germline V gene has CDR1 DFQATT and CDR2 SNEGSKA (reference sequence).

The chain uses TRBV3-1 (or the pseudogene TRBV3-2) and TRBJ1-6, with D uncertain. Germline assignment: CDR1 LGHDT and CDR2 YNNKEL (reference sequence). V lost 2 bases and J 5 bases, leaving 7 bases between the germline ends. CDR3 length: 14 amino acids. Written as DNA, the CDR3 is TGTGCCAGCAGCCAACCGGGCAATAATTCACCCCTCCACTTT. This encodes CASSQPGNNSPLHF.

CDR3 amino acids: CASNPGPWGDEQFF. The CDR3 DNA sequence: TGTGCCAGCAACCCGGGCCCATGGGGGGATGAGCAGTTCTTC. The V gene is TRBV6-5, the J gene TRBJ2-1, with D perhaps matching TRBD2 (6 bases). Trimming shortened V by 7 bases and J by 8 bases, and 18 bases separated the two germline ends. The CDR3 totals 14 residues. Germline V gives CDR1 MNHEY, CDR2 SVGAGI.

CDR3 nucleotide sequence: TGTGCCAGCAGGGGAACAGGAAACAATGAGCAGTTCTTC. This translates into CASRGTGNNEQFF. This sequence joins TRBV6-5 and TRBJ2-1; a possible D gene is TRBD1 (5 bases). V lost 6 bases, J lost 5 bases, and 11 bases lay in between. This CDR3 is 13 amino acids long. Germline V CDR1 and CDR2: MNHEY, SVGAGI.

J is TRBJ2-7 and V is TRBV20-1, with D possibly matching TRBD1 (5 bases). V lost 5 bases and J lost 4, with 9 bases in between. The CDR3 runs 11 residues. Germline V gene lookup returns CDR1 DFQATT and CDR2 SNEGSKA (reference sequence). Here the CDR3 DNA reads TGCAGTGCTCAGGACATGTACGAGCAGTACTTC. As protein: CSAQDMYEQYF.

This chain connects TRBV3-1 (or the pseudogene TRBV3-2) to TRBJ2-2; 7 bases are shared with TRBD2. The CDR3 contains 14 residues. CDR1 is LGHDT and CDR2 is YNNKEL in the germline V gene (reference sequence). The J segment lost 6 bases and the V segment lost 8 bases, leaving 9 bases of the junction unmatched. CDR3 sequence (DNA): TGTGCCAGCGGGGAGGGAACCGGCCCCGGGGAGCTGTTTTTT. It is translated as CASGEGTGPGELFF.